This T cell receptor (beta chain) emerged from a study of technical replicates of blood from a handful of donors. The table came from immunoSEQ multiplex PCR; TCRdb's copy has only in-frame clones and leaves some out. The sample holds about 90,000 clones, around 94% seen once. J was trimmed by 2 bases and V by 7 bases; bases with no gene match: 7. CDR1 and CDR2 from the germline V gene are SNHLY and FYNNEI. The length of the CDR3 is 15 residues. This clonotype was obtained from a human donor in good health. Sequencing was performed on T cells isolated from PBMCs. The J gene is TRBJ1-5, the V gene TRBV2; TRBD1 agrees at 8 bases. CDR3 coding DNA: TGTGCCAGCATGACCGGACAGGGAGGCAATCAGCCCCAGCATTTT. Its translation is CASMTGQGGNQPQHF.